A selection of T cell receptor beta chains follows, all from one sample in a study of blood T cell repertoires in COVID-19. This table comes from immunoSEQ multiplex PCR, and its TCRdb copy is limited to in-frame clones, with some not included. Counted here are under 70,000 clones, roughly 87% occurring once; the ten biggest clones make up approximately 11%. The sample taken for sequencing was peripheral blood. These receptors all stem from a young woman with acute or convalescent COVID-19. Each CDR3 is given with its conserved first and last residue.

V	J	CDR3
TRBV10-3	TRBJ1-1	CAISDPGHENTEAFF
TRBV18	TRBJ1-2	CASSLQGNYGYTF
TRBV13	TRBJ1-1	CASSPTTGYPEAFF
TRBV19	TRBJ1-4	CASSIGTGDEKLFF
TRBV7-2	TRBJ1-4	CASSLAGGANEKLFF
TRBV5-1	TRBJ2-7	CASSLDRGTGYYEQYF
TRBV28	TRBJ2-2	CASSPDRGAGELFF
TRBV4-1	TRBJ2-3	CASSQEPLLARSTDTQYF
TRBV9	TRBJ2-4	CASSVGASGGARTKNIQYF
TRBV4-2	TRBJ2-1	CASSQDDGTGYNEQFF
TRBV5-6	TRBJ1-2	CASSFGQTQGNYGYTF
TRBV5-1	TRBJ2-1	CASSFGSTSGDNEQFF
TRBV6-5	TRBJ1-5	CASATQINQPQHF
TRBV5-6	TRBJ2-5	CASSLAGYEWETQYF
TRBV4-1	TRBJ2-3	CASSQEGQVSTDTQYF
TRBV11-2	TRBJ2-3	CASSDLKLPGLAGDTQYF
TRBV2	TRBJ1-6	CASSGSQGDNSPLHF
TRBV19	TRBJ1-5	CASGYGLGLPDQPQHF
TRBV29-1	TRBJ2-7	CSARLAGTYEQYF
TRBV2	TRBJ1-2	CASSARTGNYGYTF
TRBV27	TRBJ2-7	CASSPGGLDYEQYF
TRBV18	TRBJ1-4	CASSDRTGNNEKLFF
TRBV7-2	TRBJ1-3	CASSLVLSGGNTIYF
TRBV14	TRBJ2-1	CASSHTTWKRELDEQFF